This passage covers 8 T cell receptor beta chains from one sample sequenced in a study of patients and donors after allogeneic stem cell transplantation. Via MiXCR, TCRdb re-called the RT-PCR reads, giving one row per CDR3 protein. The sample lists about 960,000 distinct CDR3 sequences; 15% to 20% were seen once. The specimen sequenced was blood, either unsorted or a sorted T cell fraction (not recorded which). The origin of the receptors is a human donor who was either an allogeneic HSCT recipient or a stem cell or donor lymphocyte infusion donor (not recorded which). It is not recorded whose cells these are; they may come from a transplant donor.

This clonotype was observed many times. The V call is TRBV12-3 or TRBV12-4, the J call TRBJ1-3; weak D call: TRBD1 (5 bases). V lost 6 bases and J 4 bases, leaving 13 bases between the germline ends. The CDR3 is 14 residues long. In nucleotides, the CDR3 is TGTGCCAGCAGCCCTTGGGGGGAAGGAAACACCATATATTTT. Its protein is CASSPWGEGNTIYF.

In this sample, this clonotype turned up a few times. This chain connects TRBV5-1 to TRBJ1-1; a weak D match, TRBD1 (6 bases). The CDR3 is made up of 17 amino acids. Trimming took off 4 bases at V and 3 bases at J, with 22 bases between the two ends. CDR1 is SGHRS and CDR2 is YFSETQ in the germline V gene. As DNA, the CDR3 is TGCGCCAGCAGCCCTGGGGGCAGGGTAAGGATGGACACTGAAGCTTTCTTT. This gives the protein CASSPGGRVRMDTEAFF.

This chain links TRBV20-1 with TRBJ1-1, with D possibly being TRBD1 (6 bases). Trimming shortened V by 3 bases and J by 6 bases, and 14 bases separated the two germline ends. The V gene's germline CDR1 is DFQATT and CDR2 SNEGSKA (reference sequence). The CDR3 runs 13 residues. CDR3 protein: CSASSRGRAEAFF. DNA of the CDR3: TGCAGTGCTAGTTCGCGGGGGCGGGCTGAAGCTTTCTTT.

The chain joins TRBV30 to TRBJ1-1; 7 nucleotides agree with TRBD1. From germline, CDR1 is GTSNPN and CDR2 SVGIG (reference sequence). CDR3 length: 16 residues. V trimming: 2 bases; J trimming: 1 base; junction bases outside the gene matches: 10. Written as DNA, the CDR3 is TGTGCCTGGAGTCGGGACAGCCCACAACCGAACACTGAAGCTTTCTTT. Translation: CAWSRDSPQPNTEAFF.

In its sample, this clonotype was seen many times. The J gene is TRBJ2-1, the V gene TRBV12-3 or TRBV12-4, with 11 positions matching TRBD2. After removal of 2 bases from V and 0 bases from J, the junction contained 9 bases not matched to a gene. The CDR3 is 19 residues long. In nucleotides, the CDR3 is TGTGCCAGCAGTTTATTTTCAGGTAGCGGGAGGGGCTCCTACAATGAGCAGTTCTTC. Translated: CASSLFSGSGRGSYNEQFF.

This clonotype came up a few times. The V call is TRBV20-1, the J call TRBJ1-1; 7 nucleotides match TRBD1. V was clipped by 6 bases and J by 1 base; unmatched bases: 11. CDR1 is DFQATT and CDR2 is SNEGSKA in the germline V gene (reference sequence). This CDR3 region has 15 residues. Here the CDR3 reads CSAKTPGTANTEAFF. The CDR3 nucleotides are TGCAGTGCAAAAACCCCCGGGACAGCGAACACTGAAGCTTTCTTT.

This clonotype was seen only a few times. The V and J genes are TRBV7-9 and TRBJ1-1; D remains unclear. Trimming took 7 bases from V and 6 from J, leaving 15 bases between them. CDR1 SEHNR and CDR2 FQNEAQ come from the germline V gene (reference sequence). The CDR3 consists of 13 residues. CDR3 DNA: TGTGCCAGCATCCTATCGAGGATCCCTGAAGCTTTCTTT. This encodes CASILSRIPEAFF.

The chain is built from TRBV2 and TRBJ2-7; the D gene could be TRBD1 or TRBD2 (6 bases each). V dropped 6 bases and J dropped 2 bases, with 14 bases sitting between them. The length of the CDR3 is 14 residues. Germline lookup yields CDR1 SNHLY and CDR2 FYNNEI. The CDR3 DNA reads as TGTGCCAGCAGACAAGAGGGGGGACCCTACGAGCAGTACTTC. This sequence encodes CASRQEGGPYEQYF. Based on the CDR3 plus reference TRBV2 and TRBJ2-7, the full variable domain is EPEVTQTPSHQVTQMGQEVILRCVPISNHLYFYWYRQILGQKVEFLVSFYNNEISEKSEIFDDQFSVERPDGSNFTLKIRSTKLEDSAMYFCASRQEGGPYEQYFGPGTRLTVT.